These 20 T cell receptor beta chains were all obtained from the same sample, sequenced in a study of T cell repertoires in cytomegalovirus infection. Via MiXCR, TCRdb re-called the reads, giving one row per CDR3 protein. The sample consists of 550,000 to 700,000 distinct CDR3 sequences, about 40% of them appearing once. For these TCRs, the target antigens are not known. Sample: cultured PBMCs, taken from culture after CMV antigen stimulation. These TCRs come from a human donor in good health (CMV status not recorded). Some clones in this sample may be carry-over from other donors' samples.

This clonotype was detected only a few times. The gene calls are TRBV7-9 and TRBJ2-3; D may be TRBD2 (5 bases). Germline CDR1 and CDR2: SEHNR and FQNEAQ (reference sequence). Between the trimmed V and J ends, which lost 7 bases and 2 bases, there was a span of 19 bases. This CDR3 spans 16 amino acids. The CDR3 here is CASTMLLAEDTDTQYF. The CDR3, as DNA: TGTGCCAGCACCATGCTGCTGGCGGAGGACACAGATACGCAGTATTTT.

The chain has TRBV6-1 and TRBJ2-7, with 7 bases fitting TRBD1. V lost 4 bases, J lost 2 bases, and 5 bases stayed unmatched. The CDR3 length is 14 residues. Germline V gene lookup returns CDR1 MNHNS and CDR2 SASEGT. The CDR3 coding sequence is TGTGCCAGCAGTGTCGAGACAGGGACCTACGAGCAGTACTTC. Translation gives CASSVETGTYEQYF.

In this sample, this clonotype turned up once. The chain carries TRBV6-5 and TRBJ2-5; 9 bases are shared with TRBD2. The CDR3 spans 14 residues. V was pared by 10 bases and J by 6 bases, with 12 bases of the junction left unmatched. Per the germline V gene, CDR1 is MNHEY and CDR2 is SVGAGI. The CDR3 reads CATTGRGGPKTQYF. CDR3 DNA sequence: TGTGCCACCACAGGGCGGGGGGGCCCGAAGACCCAGTACTTC.

The sample holds a few counts of this clonotype. The rearrangement links TRBV5-4 to TRBJ1-1; D is possibly TRBD1 (5 bases). Per germline, CDR1 SGHNT and CDR2 YYREEE (reference sequence). The CDR3 is 16 amino acids. Deletions cut 7 bases from V and 5 bases from J, with 24 bases between. This chain's CDR3 is CASGNGDLYRGTEAFF. The CDR3 DNA is TGTGCCAGCGGGAATGGGGACCTCTATCGTGGGACTGAAGCTTTCTTT.

V is TRBV23-1 and J is TRBJ2-2, with D perhaps matching TRBD2 (6 bases). TRBV23-1 has ORF status, its function being uncertain. V was cut by 6 bases and J by 6 bases, with 17 bases left in between. The CDR3 totals 15 residues. CDR3 nucleotide sequence: TGCGCCAGCAGCCCGATCGGAGGGGTGTCCGGGGAGCTGTTTTTT. It specifies CASSPIGGVSGELFF.

This clonotype was detected a few times. V and J are TRBV7-2 and TRBJ2-3; D is perhaps TRBD2 (6 bases). Germline lookup yields CDR1 SGHTA and CDR2 FQGNSA. The CDR3 contains 13 residues. V was clipped by 8 bases and J by 1 base, with 10 bases between them. The CDR3 spells CASAWGGTDTQYF. CDR3 DNA sequence: TGTGCCAGCGCCTGGGGGGGCACAGATACGCAGTATTTT.

This chain links TRBV19 with TRBJ2-3; D is undetermined. Germline V CDR1 and CDR2: LNHDA, SQIVND (reference sequence). CDR3 length: 14 amino acids. Trimming pared 1 base from V and 2 bases from J, leaving 7 bases between. The CDR3 DNA follows: TGTGCCAGTAGTATAGGGCCTTACACAGATACGCAGTATTTT. Protein: CASSIGPYTDTQYF.

The table lists this clonotype with a few counts. Here the CDR3 DNA reads TGTGCCAGCAGCCCAGGACAGGGCGGGGGCGAAAAACTGTTTTTT. Its protein product is CASSPGQGGGEKLFF. The chain couples TRBV28 to TRBJ1-4; 8 bases map to TRBD1. V dropped 6 bases and J dropped 8; count of bases not matched to a gene: 11. The CDR3 spans 15 residues. Germline CDR1 is MDHEN and CDR2 is SYDVKM.

V usage is TRBV6-1 and J usage is TRBJ1-4; possibly TRBD1 for D (5 bases). V was trimmed by 5 bases and J by 8 bases, leaving 27 bases between them. Germline V lookup: CDR1 MNHNS, CDR2 SASEGT. CDR3 length: 18 amino acids. CDR3 amino acids: CASSPASRGSKGMEKLFF. The CDR3 nucleotides are TGTGCCAGCAGTCCTGCCAGTAGGGGTTCTAAAGGGATGGAAAAACTGTTTTTT.

The gene calls are TRBV11-2 and TRBJ2-7; D is unresolved. V lost 5 bases, J lost 2 bases, and 13 bases lay in between. The length of the CDR3 is 14 residues. Germline V gene data show CDR1 as SGHAT and CDR2 as FQNNGV. The CDR3 sequence: CASSQIGLAYEQYF. The CDR3 DNA sequence: TGTGCCAGCAGCCAAATCGGGCTGGCCTACGAGCAGTACTTC.

V gene TRBV20-1 combines with J gene TRBJ1-3; D gene uncertain. Trimming took 5 bases from V and 0 from J, leaving 11 bases between them. The CDR3 is 14 amino acids. Germline V CDR1 and CDR2: DFQATT, SNEGSKA (reference sequence). CDR3 DNA sequence: TGCAGTGCTGCAGACCAAAGCTCTGGAAACACCATATATTTT. Its translation: CSAADQSSGNTIYF.

The V and J genes are TRBV12-5 and TRBJ2-1; D is possibly TRBD2 (6 bases). Trimming took off 0 bases at V and 8 bases at J, with 20 bases between the two ends. CDR1 and CDR2 from the germline V gene are LGHNT and FRNRAP. This CDR3 spans 17 amino acids. CDR3 DNA: TGTGCTAGTGGTTTGGTACTTGGGAGGAGGATGGGGTATGAGCAGTTCTTC. It translates to CASGLVLGRRMGYEQFF.

This rearrangement joins TRBV7-8 to TRBJ2-2, with TRBD2 matching over 10 bases. CDR3 length: 15 residues. CDR1 is SGHVS, CDR2 FQNEAQ, per germline. V gave up 3 bases and J gave up 6 bases; unmatched junction bases: 4. CDR3 region: CASSLLAGEAGELFF. The DNA of the CDR3 is TGTGCCAGCAGCTTGCTAGCGGGAGAAGCCGGGGAGCTGTTTTTT.

The chain has TRBV7-4 and TRBJ1-1, with TRBD1 matching over 7 bases. The germline V gene encodes CDR1 SGHVT and CDR2 SQSDAQ. The CDR3 is 15 residues long. Germline trimming cut 5 bases from V and 0 bases from J; bases unmatched to any gene: 6. The CDR3 nucleotides read TGTGCCAGCAGCCCAAGGGACAGCTTGAACACTGAAGCTTTCTTT. Translated: CASSPRDSLNTEAFF.

The chain carries TRBV24-1 and TRBJ2-1, with 7 bases aligning to TRBD1. This CDR3 is 15 amino acids long. V shed 3 bases, J shed 8 bases, and the junction held 9 bases outside the gene matches. The V gene's germline CDR1 is KGHDR and CDR2 SFDVKD. The CDR3 DNA sequence: TGTGCCACCAGTGATCCCAGGGACAGTATCGATGAGCAGTTCTTC. Translating gives CATSDPRDSIDEQFF.

This chain links TRBV6-6 with TRBJ1-6, with a tentative D call TRBD1 (5 bases). The CDR3 is made up of 15 amino acids. V was cut by 7 bases and J by 9 bases, with 19 bases left in between. Germline V gives CDR1 MNHNY, CDR2 SVGAGI (reference sequence). The CDR3 nucleotides read TGTGCCAGCATCCTACTCCAGGGTAGCGGTTCACCCCTCCACTTT. Protein product: CASILLQGSGSPLHF.

The table lists this clonotype with a few counts. J is TRBJ2-3 and V is TRBV10-3, with D possibly matching TRBD1 (6 bases). V lost 4 bases and J 1 base, leaving 12 bases between the germline ends. Germline CDR1 is ENHRY and CDR2 is SYGVKD. The CDR3 contains 15 residues. CDR3 sequence (DNA): TGTGCCATCAGTGTAACCCCAGGGGGCACAGATACGCAGTATTTT. The encoded protein is CAISVTPGGTDTQYF.

V usage is TRBV6-6 and J usage is TRBJ2-7; TRBD1 is a possible D gene (5 bases). This CDR3 is built from 12 residues. V lost 8 bases and J lost 0, with 8 bases in between. CDR1 MNHNY and CDR2 SVGAGI come from the germline V gene (reference sequence). CDR3 in amino acids: CASGADSYEQYF. The CDR3 DNA sequence: TGTGCCAGCGGGGCGGACTCCTACGAGCAGTACTTC.

The genes are TRBV7-2 and TRBJ2-7; TRBD1 matches at 8 bases. J lost 5 bases, V lost 5 bases, and 8 bases had no gene match. Germline V lookup: CDR1 SGHTA, CDR2 FQGNSA. CDR3 length equals 14 residues. CDR3 bases: TGTGCCAGCAGCCCGCGGACAGGGATCCACGAGCAGTACTTC. This translates into CASSPRTGIHEQYF.

The chain is built from TRBV20-1 and TRBJ2-3; 9 bases are shared with TRBD1. The CDR3 has 14 amino acids. The V and J ends lost 6 bases and 8 bases, in that order; junction bases with no gene match: 12. The germline CDR1 and CDR2 sequences are DFQATT and SNEGSKA (reference sequence). CDR3: CSAPVPGQGSTQYF. Here the CDR3 DNA reads TGCAGTGCCCCGGTCCCGGGACAGGGAAGTACGCAGTATTTT.